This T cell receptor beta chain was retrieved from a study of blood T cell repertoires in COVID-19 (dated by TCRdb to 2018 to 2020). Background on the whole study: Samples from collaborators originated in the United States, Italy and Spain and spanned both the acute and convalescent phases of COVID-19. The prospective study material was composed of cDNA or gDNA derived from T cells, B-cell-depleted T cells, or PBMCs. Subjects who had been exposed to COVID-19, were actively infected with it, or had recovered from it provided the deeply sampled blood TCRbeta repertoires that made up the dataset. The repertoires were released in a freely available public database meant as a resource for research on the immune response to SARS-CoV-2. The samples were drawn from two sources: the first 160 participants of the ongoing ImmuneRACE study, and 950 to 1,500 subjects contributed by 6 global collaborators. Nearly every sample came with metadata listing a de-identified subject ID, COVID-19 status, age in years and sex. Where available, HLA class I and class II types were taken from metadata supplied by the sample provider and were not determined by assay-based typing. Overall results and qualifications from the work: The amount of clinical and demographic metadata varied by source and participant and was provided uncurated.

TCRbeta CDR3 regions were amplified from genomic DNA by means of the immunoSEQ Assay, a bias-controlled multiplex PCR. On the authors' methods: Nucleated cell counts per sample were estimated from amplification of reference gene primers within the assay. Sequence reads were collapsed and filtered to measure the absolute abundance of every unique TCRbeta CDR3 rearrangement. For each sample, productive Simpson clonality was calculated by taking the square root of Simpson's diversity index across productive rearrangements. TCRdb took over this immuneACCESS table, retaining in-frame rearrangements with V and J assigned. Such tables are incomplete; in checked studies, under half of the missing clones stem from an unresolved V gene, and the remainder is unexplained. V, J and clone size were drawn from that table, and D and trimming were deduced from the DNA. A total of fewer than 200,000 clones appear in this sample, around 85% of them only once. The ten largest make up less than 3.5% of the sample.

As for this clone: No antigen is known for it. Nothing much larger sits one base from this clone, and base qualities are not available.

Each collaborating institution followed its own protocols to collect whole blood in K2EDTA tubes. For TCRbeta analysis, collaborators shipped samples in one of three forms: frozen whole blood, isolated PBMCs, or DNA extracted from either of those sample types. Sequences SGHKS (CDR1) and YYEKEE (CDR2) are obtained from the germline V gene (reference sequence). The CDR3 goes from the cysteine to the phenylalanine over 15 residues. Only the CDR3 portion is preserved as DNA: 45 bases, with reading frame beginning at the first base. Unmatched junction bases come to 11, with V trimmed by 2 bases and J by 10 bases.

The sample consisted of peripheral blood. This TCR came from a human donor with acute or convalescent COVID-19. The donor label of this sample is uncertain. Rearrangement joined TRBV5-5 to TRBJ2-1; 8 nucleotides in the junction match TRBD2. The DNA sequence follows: TGTGCCAGCAGCTTCCCCGGGGGGGCCAGGGGAGAGCAGTTCTTC. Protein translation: CASSFPGGARGEQFF.